This TCR beta chain comes out of a study of cytomegalovirus exposure and HLA in healthy donors. Assay: immunoSEQ multiplex PCR; the TCRdb copy retains only in-frame clones and omits some. The table includes 300,000 to 450,000 clones, 86% detected once. This clonotype was sampled from a woman between 18 and 29 years old in good health and CMV-seronegative. Sequenced input: PBMCs.

The CDR3 sequence: CASSNRDGYGYTF. The DNA of the CDR3 is TGTGCCAGCAGTAACAGGGACGGCTATGGCTACACCTTC. The gene calls are TRBV27 and TRBJ1-2, with D possibly matching TRBD1 (6 bases). CDR1 and CDR2 (germline): MNHEY, SMNVEV (reference sequence). The V end was cut by 5 bases, the J end by 4 bases, with 11 bases between. The CDR3 runs 13 residues.